This TCR beta chain was profiled in a study of T cell changes during pregnancy in multiple sclerosis (dated by TCRdb to 2018 to 2020). Regarding the research as a whole: In women with multiple sclerosis, the researchers looked at how the T cell repertoire shifted as pregnancy progressed.

Libraries came from the immunoSEQ multiplex PCR assay. Sourced from immuneACCESS, this table was stored by TCRdb with only in-frame sequences that have V and J called. A share of the clones is absent; for the studies checked, an unresolved V gene accounts for under half, and the remainder has no known explanation. The sample table holds tens of thousands of clones, of which roughly 92% were seen once. Of the sample, 2.5% to 3.5% falls within the top ten clones. Between the V and J ends, shortened by 2 bases and 4 bases respectively, the junction contains 5 bases. Its CDR3 holds 12 amino acids, cysteine through phenylalanine. The read is trimmed to its CDR3 DNA, 36 bases read in frame from base 1. Looking up the germline V gene yields CDR1 MDHEN and CDR2 SYDVKM. Concerning this clone: Its antigen target is currently unknown. The record has no base qualities; no much larger clone is one base away.

The sample in question was peripheral blood, obtained in the third trimester of pregnancy. The chain is made from TRBV28 and TRBJ1-1; tentative D gene TRBD1, with 5 bases matching. This TCR was recovered from a female donor in good health, enrolled as a control in a pregnancy study. The nucleotides read TGTGCCAGCAGTTTAAGGGGCACTGAAGCTTTCTTT. Translation gives CASSLRGTEAFF. Extended through the reference TRBV28 and TRBJ1-1 proteins, this CDR3 yields the full variable domain: DVKVTQSSRYLVKRTGEKVFLECVQDMDHENMFWYRQDPGLGLRLIYFSYDVKMKEKGDIPEGYSVSREKKERFSLILESASTNQTSMYLCASSLRGTEAFFGQGTRLTVV.